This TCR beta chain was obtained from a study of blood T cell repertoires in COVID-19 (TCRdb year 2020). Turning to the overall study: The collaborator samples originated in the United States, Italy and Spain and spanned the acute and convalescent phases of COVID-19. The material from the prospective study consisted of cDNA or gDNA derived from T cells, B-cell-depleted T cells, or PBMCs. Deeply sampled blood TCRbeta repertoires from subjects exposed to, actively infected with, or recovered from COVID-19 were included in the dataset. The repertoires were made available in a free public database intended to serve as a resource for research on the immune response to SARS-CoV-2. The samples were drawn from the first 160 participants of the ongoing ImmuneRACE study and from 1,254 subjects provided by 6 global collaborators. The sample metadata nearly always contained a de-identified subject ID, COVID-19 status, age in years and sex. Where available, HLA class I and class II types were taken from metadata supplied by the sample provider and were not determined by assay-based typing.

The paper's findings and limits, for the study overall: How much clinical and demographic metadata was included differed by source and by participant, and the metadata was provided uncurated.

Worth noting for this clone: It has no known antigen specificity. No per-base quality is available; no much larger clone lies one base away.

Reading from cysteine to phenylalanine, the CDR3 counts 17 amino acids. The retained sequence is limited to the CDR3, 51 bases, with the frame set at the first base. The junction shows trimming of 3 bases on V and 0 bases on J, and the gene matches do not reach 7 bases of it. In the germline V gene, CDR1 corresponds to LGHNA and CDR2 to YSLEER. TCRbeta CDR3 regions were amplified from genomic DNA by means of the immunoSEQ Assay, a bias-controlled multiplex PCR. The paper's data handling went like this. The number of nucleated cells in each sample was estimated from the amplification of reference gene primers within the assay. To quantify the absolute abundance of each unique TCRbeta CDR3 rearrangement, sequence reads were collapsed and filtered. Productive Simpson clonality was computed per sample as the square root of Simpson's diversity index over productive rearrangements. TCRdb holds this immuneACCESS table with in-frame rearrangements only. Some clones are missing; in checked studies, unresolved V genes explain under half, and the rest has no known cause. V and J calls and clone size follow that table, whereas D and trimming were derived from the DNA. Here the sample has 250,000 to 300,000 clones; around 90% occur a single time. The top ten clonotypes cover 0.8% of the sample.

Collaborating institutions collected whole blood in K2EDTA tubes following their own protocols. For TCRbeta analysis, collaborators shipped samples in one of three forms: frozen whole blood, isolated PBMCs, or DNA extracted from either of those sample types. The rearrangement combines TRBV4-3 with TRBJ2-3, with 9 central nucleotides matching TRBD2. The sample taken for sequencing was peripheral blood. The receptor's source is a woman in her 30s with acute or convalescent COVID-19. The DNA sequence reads TGCGCCAGCAGCCAGGTCCCGGGACTAGCAAGCACAGATACGCAGTATTTT. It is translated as CASSQVPGLASTDTQYF.